This T cell receptor beta chain was retrieved from a study of blood T cell repertoires in COVID-19. Study-wide context: Specimens from acute and convalescent COVID-19 originated in the United States, Italy and Spain. T cells, B-cell-depleted T cells, or PBMCs provided the cDNA or gDNA that served as material.

Germline CDR1 SGHNT, CDR2 YYREEE (reference sequence). The junction had 15 bases not matched to a gene; V was cut back by 9 bases and J by 1 base. This CDR3 has 17 residues. In the authors' workflow: Reference gene primer amplification gave nucleated cell count estimates. The repertoire was sequenced with immunoSEQ multiplex PCR; TCRdb's copy has only in-frame clones and lacks some. D and trimming come from the DNA, and the V and J calls and clone size come from that table. Among fewer than 700,000 clones listed, about 88% were seen once. The chain joins TRBV5-4 to TRBJ2-5; the match to TRBD2 covers 10 bases. Sequenced material: peripheral blood. The receptor was derived from a woman in her fifties or sixties with COVID-19, enrolled during active disease. This CDR3 reads CATNGRGSGGAQETQYF. The CDR3 coding sequence is TGTGCCACCAACGGCAGGGGGAGCGGGGGGGCCCAAGAGACCCAGTACTTC.